Shown below are 9 T cell receptor beta chains from a single sample sequenced in a study of cytomegalovirus exposure and HLA in healthy donors. Measured with immunoSEQ multiplex PCR; TCRdb has only the in-frame clones, and not every one. The sample has 150,000 to 200,000 clones; 84% are singletons. The sample consisted of PBMCs. Receptors were obtained from a man between 18 and 35 years old in good health and CMV-seropositive.

The V call is TRBV15, the J call TRBJ2-2; TRBD2 matches at 11 bases. From germline, CDR1 is LNHNV and CDR2 YYDKDF (reference sequence). The J segment lost 1 base and the V segment lost 7 bases, leaving 8 bases of the junction unmatched. CDR3 length: 17 residues. CDR3 sequence (DNA): TGTGCCACCATTTCCACTAGCGGGAGCAGGAACACCGGGGAGCTGTTTTTT. It translates to CATISTSGSRNTGELFF.

CDR3: CASSLTVLPGANVLTF. The DNA for the CDR3 is TGTGCCAGCAGCTTGACGGTCCTTCCTGGGGCCAACGTCCTGACTTTC. J is TRBJ2-6 and V is TRBV5-6; no firm D call. The CDR3 loop spans 16 amino acids. Germline V CDR1 and CDR2: SGHDT, YYEEEE. With 1 base removed from V and 2 bases from J, the gap between germline ends came to 10 bases. The variable domain in full, completed from reference TRBV5-6 and TRBJ2-6, reads DAGVTQSPTHLIKTRGQQVTLRCSPKSGHDTVSWYQQALGQGPQFIFQYYEEEERQRGNFPDRFSGHQFPNYSSELNVNALLLGDSALYLCASSLTVLPGANVLTFGAGSRLTVL.

V and J are TRBV6-6 and TRBJ1-5, with TRBD1 matching over 9 bases. The CDR3 loop spans 14 amino acids. Looked up from germline, CDR1 is MNHNY and CDR2 is SVGAGI (reference sequence). With 6 bases clipped from V and 8 bases from J, the junction kept 8 bases outside the gene matches. The DNA of the CDR3 is TGTGCCAGCAGAAATCCGGGACAGGGCGAGCCCCAGCATTTT. Translation gives CASRNPGQGEPQHF.

This chain uses TRBV5-1 with TRBJ2-3; D unresolved. CDR1 is SGHRS and CDR2 is YFSETQ in the germline V gene. This CDR3 has 14 residues. V lost 4 bases and J lost 0, with 9 bases in between. CDR3 sequence reads: CASSMVGSTDTQYF. CDR3 in DNA: TGCGCCAGCAGCATGGTGGGCAGCACAGATACGCAGTATTTT.

In this sample, this clone turned up a few times. This chain joins TRBV5-1 and TRBJ2-5; TRBD2 is a possible D gene (5 bases). This CDR3 has 14 amino acids. Trimming pared 5 bases from V and 5 bases from J, leaving 16 bases between. Looked up from germline, CDR1 is SGHRS and CDR2 is YFSETQ. The CDR3 region has the DNA TGCGCCAGCAGTTTTCGGGGTGCTGACGAGACCCAGTACTTC. This encodes CASSFRGADETQYF.

V is TRBV15 and J is TRBJ2-7; 8 nucleotides line up with TRBD1. The germline gives CDR1 LNHNV, CDR2 YYDKDF (reference sequence). V shed 8 bases and J 2 bases; nucleotides not matched to a gene: 11. This CDR3 comprises 15 residues. CDR3 region: CATSARQGMTYEQYF. For the CDR3, the DNA is TGTGCCACCTCTGCCCGACAGGGGATGACCTACGAGCAGTACTTC. Combining the CDR3 with reference TRBV15 and TRBJ2-7 gives the whole variable domain DAMVIQNPRYQVTQFGKPVTLSCSQTLNHNVMYWYQQKSSQAPKLLFHYYDKDFNNEADTPDNFQSRRPNTSFCFLDIRSPGLGDTAMYLCATSARQGMTYEQYFGPGTRLTVT.

This clone was found a few times. The rearrangement uses TRBV29-1 and TRBJ1-1; TRBD1 agrees at 9 bases. The CDR3 loop spans 13 amino acids. Germline V lookup: CDR1 SQVTM, CDR2 ANQGSEA. V was clipped by 6 bases and J by 4 bases; unmatched bases: 6. The CDR3 DNA reads as TGCAGCGTCACCACAGGGGGCGGCACTGAAGCTTTCTTT. It codes for CSVTTGGGTEAFF.

The chain combines TRBV27 with TRBJ1-1, with 10 nucleotides matching TRBD1. The germline V gene encodes CDR1 MNHEY and CDR2 SMNVEV (reference sequence). V lost 7 bases, J lost 2 bases, and 7 bases stayed unmatched. The CDR3 consists of 15 residues. The DNA for the CDR3 is TGTGCCAGCACCCCCGTGACAGGGGGCAACACTGAAGCTTTCTTT. Its translation: CASTPVTGGNTEAFF.

V and J are TRBV2 and TRBJ2-7; 7 bases agree with TRBD2. In germline, CDR1 is SNHLY, CDR2 FYNNEI. This CDR3 comprises 14 residues. Trimming took 6 bases from V and 6 from J; bases not matched to a gene: 11. As DNA, the CDR3 is TGTGCCAGCAGCCGACTAGCAGACCCCCCCGAGCAGTACTTC. Translating it yields CASSRLADPPEQYF.